This TCR beta chain came from a study of blood T cell repertoires in COVID-19. Study as a whole: Specimens from acute and convalescent COVID-19 originated in the United States, Italy and Spain. PBMCs, B-cell-depleted T cells, or T cells provided the cDNA or gDNA that made up the material.

Authors' data handling: Estimation of nucleated cell counts was performed using reference gene primer amplification. TCRdb's copy holds only in-frame clones and misses some; the assay was immunoSEQ multiplex PCR. V and J calls and clone size follow that table, whereas D and trimming were derived from the DNA. The table has 35,000 to 40,000 clones, roughly 75% seen once; the top ten hold about two fifths. CDR3 length equals 16 residues. The germline CDR1 and CDR2 sequences are KGHSH and LQKENI. V lost 1 base and J lost 7; bases outside the gene matches: 6. Material: peripheral blood. The receptor was isolated from a man older than 75 with active or convalescent COVID-19. The rearrangement uses TRBV18 and TRBJ2-2; 10 bases agree with TRBD1. Here the CDR3 DNA reads TGTGCCAGCTCACCACGGACAGGGGGGATACTCGGGGAGCTGTTTTTT. Its protein is CASSPRTGGILGELFF. Full variable domain (rest looked up from reference TRBV18 and TRBJ2-2): NAGVMQNPRHLVRRRGQEARLRCSPMKGHSHVYWYRQLPEEGLKFMVYLQKENIIDESGMPKERFSAEFPKEGPSILRIQQVVRGDSAAYFCASSPRTGGILGELFFGEGSRLTVL.